A single T cell receptor beta chain is shown here with its context. Germline values: CDR1 MNHNS, CDR2 SASEGT. The CDR3 totals 15 residues. V was shortened by 0 bases and J by 5 bases, with 10 bases between the two germline ends. These data originate in a study of T cell responses to AZD1222 COVID-19 vaccine. Clones were read by immunoSEQ multiplex PCR, and TCRdb kept only the in-frame ones, dropping some. This table holds roughly 70,000 clones, about four fifths found once. The sample here was peripheral blood, taken on day 0 of MenACWY control vaccination. This TCR was recovered from an adult in good health. The J gene is TRBJ2-2, the V gene TRBV6-1, with D perhaps matching TRBD1 (6 bases). CDR3 DNA: TGTGCCAGCAGTGAAGCCCAGGGGTGGACCGGGGAGCTGTTTTTT. Encoded protein: CASSEAQGWTGELFF.